These 27 T cell receptor beta chains share one sample of origin, sequenced in a study of human thymus T cells. Produced via immunoSEQ multiplex PCR; TCRdb's table is partial and in-frame only. The sample holds around 45,000 clones, more than 85% seen once. Sequenced sample: blood. The receptor source for this set is a girl less than two years old with a congenital heart defect but otherwise immunologically healthy.

This rearrangement joins TRBV7-6 to TRBJ1-1, with TRBD1 identical over 11 bases. The CDR3 loop spans 19 amino acids. In germline, CDR1 is SGHVS, CDR2 FNYEAQ. The junction had 21 bases not matched to a gene; V was cut back by 3 bases and J by 9 bases. CDR3 sequence (DNA): TGTGCCAGCAGCTTTCTTCCACCGGGACAGGGGGACACCAGGTCAAAAGCTTTCTTT. This gives the protein CASSFLPPGQGDTRSKAFF.

V gene TRBV7-2 combines with J gene TRBJ2-3; 11 bases are shared with TRBD2. The germline V gene has CDR1 SGHTA and CDR2 FQGNSA. The V gene end was trimmed by 1 base and the J gene end by 7 bases; junction bases not matched to a gene: 10. There are 17 residues in the CDR3. The CDR3 loop reads CASSLVIAGGPLNTQYF. The CDR3 coding sequence is TGTGCCAGCAGCTTAGTCATAGCGGGAGGGCCTCTTAATACGCAGTATTTT.

This chain uses TRBV5-6 with TRBJ1-5; 7 nucleotides agree with TRBD1. The V segment lost 5 bases and the J segment 8 bases; nucleotides outside the gene matches: 10. CDR1 is SGHDT, CDR2 YYEEEE, per germline. The CDR3 consists of 14 residues. CDR3 sequence: CASRRGQGEEPQHF. The CDR3 DNA follows: TGTGCCAGCAGGCGGGGGCAGGGGGAAGAGCCCCAGCATTTT. The full variable domain, with the rest looked up from reference TRBV5-6 and TRBJ1-5, is DAGVTQSPTHLIKTRGQQVTLRCSPKSGHDTVSWYQQALGQGPQFIFQYYEEEERQRGNFPDRFSGHQFPNYSSELNVNALLLGDSALYLCASRRGQGEEPQHFGDGTRLSIL.

In its sample, this clone was seen once. The chain joins TRBV12-5 to TRBJ2-1; no clear D gene. CDR1 LGHNT and CDR2 FRNRAP come from the germline V gene. V lost 0 bases and J 12 bases, leaving 15 bases between the germline ends. There are 14 residues in the CDR3. CDR3 sequence reads: CASGLVPAPRAQFF. The CDR3, as DNA: TGTGCTAGTGGTTTGGTACCGGCCCCCCGGGCGCAGTTCTTC.

V and J are TRBV27 and TRBJ1-6; possible D gene TRBD1, 5 bases. The CDR3 runs 14 residues. Trimming removed 5 bases at V and 10 bases at J, with 15 bases between. CDR1 MNHEY and CDR2 SMNVEV come from the germline V gene (reference sequence). CDR3 bases: TGTGCCAGCAGTCTCTTCAGGGTATCCTCACCCCTCCACTTT. This translates into CASSLFRVSSPLHF.

The chain carries TRBV19 and TRBJ2-7, with D maybe TRBD1 (6 bases). V lost 5 bases and J 3 bases, leaving 14 bases between the germline ends. The CDR3 totals 14 residues. CDR1 and CDR2 from the germline V gene are LNHDA and SQIVND (reference sequence). CDR3 DNA sequence: TGTGCCAGTAGTGGGGGCAGGAGCTACTACGAGCAGTACTTC. Its translation: CASSGGRSYYEQYF.

This chain connects TRBV5-1 to TRBJ2-1; possibly TRBD1 for D (6 bases). In germline, CDR1 is SGHRS, CDR2 YFSETQ. Trimming cost V 1 base and J 6 bases, with 14 bases left between them. The CDR3 consists of 15 residues. The CDR3 protein is CASSLSTGSSNEQFF. As DNA, the CDR3 is TGCGCCAGCAGCTTGTCTACAGGGAGTAGCAATGAGCAGTTCTTC. Looking up the rest from reference TRBV5-1 and TRBJ2-1 gives the full variable domain: KAGVTQTPRYLIKTRGQQVTLSCSPISGHRSVSWYQQTPGQGLQFLFEYFSETQRNKGNFPGRFSGRQFSNSRSEMNVSTLELGDSALYLCASSLSTGSSNEQFFGPGTRLTVL.

V usage is TRBV4-1 and J usage is TRBJ2-7, with 7 bases identical to TRBD2. The germline gives CDR1 MGHRA, CDR2 YSYEKL. The CDR3 spans 17 residues. Trimming took 0 bases from V and 2 from J; bases not matched to a gene: 10. The CDR3 coding sequence is TGCGCCAGCAGCCAAGATACGGGACTAACCTCCGCCTACGAGCAGTACTTC. Its translation: CASSQDTGLTSAYEQYF.

The chain couples TRBV28 to TRBJ1-5, with D perhaps matching TRBD1 (5 bases). Trimming stripped 2 bases from V and 4 bases from J, with 9 bases between. CDR1 MDHEN and CDR2 SYDVKM come from the germline V gene. The CDR3 consists of 14 residues. The CDR3 here is CASSLGGLNQPQHF. The CDR3 region has the DNA TGTGCCAGCAGTTTAGGGGGGTTGAATCAGCCCCAGCATTTT.

This chain uses TRBV6-5 with TRBJ2-1; 13 bases fit TRBD2. The V gene's germline CDR1 is MNHEY and CDR2 SVGAGI. CDR3 length: 14 amino acids. The trim removed 5 bases at V and 10 bases at J, leaving 5 bases unmatched. The DNA for the CDR3 is TGTGCCAGCAGTCGGACTAGCGGGAGTGGCGAGCAGTTCTTC. This gives the protein CASSRTSGSGEQFF.

The chain uses TRBV19 and TRBJ2-1, with 12 bases fitting TRBD1. The CDR3 extends over 14 amino acids. The germline CDR1 and CDR2 sequences are LNHDA and SQIVND (reference sequence). Losses at the gene ends were 6 bases for V and 6 bases for J; bases not matched to a gene: 3. The CDR3 spells CASRRDRGPNEQFF. CDR3 sequence (DNA): TGTGCCAGTAGGCGGGACAGGGGGCCCAATGAGCAGTTCTTC.

The rearrangement links TRBV18 to TRBJ2-1; TRBD2 matches 9 bases. The V and J ends lost 4 bases and 1 base, in that order; junction bases with no gene match: 5. CDR3 size: 16 residues. Germline V CDR1 and CDR2: KGHSH, LQKENI. The CDR3 DNA is TGTGCCAGCTCACGATCCCTAGCGGGGTCCTACAATGAGCAGTTCTTC. The encoded protein is CASSRSLAGSYNEQFF.

In its sample, this clone was seen once. The genes are TRBV5-6 and TRBJ2-1, with D maybe TRBD2 (7 bases). Germline V gene lookup returns CDR1 SGHDT and CDR2 YYEEEE. V gave up 2 bases and J gave up 2 bases, with 8 bases separating them. This CDR3 has 14 amino acids. CDR3 in DNA: TGTGCCAGCAGCTTCGGGGGGCCCTACAATGAGCAGTTCTTC. Its protein product is CASSFGGPYNEQFF.

This chain links TRBV5-4 with TRBJ1-1; no reliable D call. Germline CDR1 SGHNT, CDR2 YYREEE (reference sequence). V dropped 0 bases and J dropped 3 bases, with 0 bases sitting between them. CDR3 length: 11 amino acids. The CDR3 sequence is CASSLDTEAFF. The DNA for the CDR3 is TGTGCCAGCAGCTTGGACACTGAAGCTTTCTTT. Complete variable domain (other parts from reference TRBV5-4 and TRBJ1-1): ETGVTQSPTHLIKTRGQQVTLRCSSQSGHNTVSWYQQALGQGPQFIFQYYREEENGRGNFPPRFSGLQFPNYSSELNVNALELDDSALYLCASSLDTEAFFGQGTRLTVV.

This chain connects TRBV7-2 to TRBJ1-4; D not certain. Deletions cut 0 bases from V and 11 bases from J, with 10 bases between. The CDR3 is made up of 13 amino acids. Germline loops: CDR1 SGHTA, CDR2 FQGNSA. CDR3: CASSLAQVSKLFF. CDR3 bases: TGTGCCAGCAGCTTAGCGCAGGTATCGAAACTGTTTTTT.

Concerning this clone itself: At one boundary the junction diverges from the germline segment, which might be a read error. The gene calls are TRBV7-2 and TRBJ2-7, with D maybe TRBD2 (10 bases). CDR3 length equals 19 residues. Germline CDR1 SGHTA, CDR2 FQGNSA. CDR3 amino acids: CASSFGQGFLAGASHEQYF. The CDR3 nucleotides are TGTGCCAGCAGCTTCGGACAGGGGTTCCTAGCGGGAGCCTCCCACGAGCAGTACTTC.

This chain joins TRBV5-1 and TRBJ2-1; TRBD2 matches at 11 bases. The CDR3 runs to 15 residues. CDR1 is SGHRS, CDR2 YFSETQ, per germline. V trimming: 0 bases; J trimming: 7 bases; junction bases outside the gene matches: 3. In DNA form, the CDR3 reads TGCGCCAGCAGCTTGGGTAGCGGGAGGGGTAATGAGCAGTTCTTC. Translation: CASSLGSGRGNEQFF.

This chain uses TRBV27 with TRBJ2-2; 7 nucleotides align to TRBD2. V lost 10 bases to trimming and J lost 4 bases; unmatched junction nucleotides: 9. The germline V gene has CDR1 MNHEY and CDR2 SMNVEV (reference sequence). The CDR3 spans 14 residues. This CDR3 reads CATLRRGGTGELFF. The CDR3 nucleotides read TGTGCCACCCTCCGCCGCGGGGGCACCGGGGAGCTGTTTTTT.

V gene TRBV11-2 combines with J gene TRBJ1-2, with 7 bases lining up with TRBD1. Germline loops: CDR1 SGHAT, CDR2 FQNNGV. Germline trimming cut 4 bases from V and 3 bases from J; bases unmatched to any gene: 11. The CDR3 spans 16 residues. CDR3 coding DNA: TGTGCCAGCAGCTCTTACAGGGGTCCGCACCACTATGGCTACACCTTC. Translating gives CASSSYRGPHHYGYTF.

In its sample, this clone was seen a few times. The sample contains more than one DNA sequence encoding this CDR3. This sequence joins TRBV20-1 and TRBJ1-1, with unresolved D. The CDR3 is 11 amino acids. Germline CDR1 and CDR2: DFQATT and SNEGSKA (reference sequence). Trimming took 2 bases from V and 1 from J, leaving 2 bases between them. CDR3 region: CSARQNTEAFF. The CDR3 DNA follows: TGCAGTGCTAGACAGAACACTGAAGCTTTCTTT.

The rearrangement joins TRBV12-5 to TRBJ2-7; 12 nucleotides align to TRBD1. This CDR3 has 18 residues. Unmatched junction bases numbered 18, after V lost 7 bases and J lost 5 bases. Germline V gives CDR1 LGHNT, CDR2 FRNRAP. CDR3 DNA sequence: TGTGCTAGTGTAGGAAGGGCCCAGTCCGGGACAGGGGGCCACGAGCAGTACTTC. It specifies CASVGRAQSGTGGHEQYF.

The chain links TRBV28 to TRBJ2-2, with D possibly being TRBD2 (5 bases). The CDR3 extends over 14 amino acids. Germline values: CDR1 MDHEN, CDR2 SYDVKM. V was clipped by 5 bases and J by 4 bases, with 11 bases between them. The CDR3 loop reads CASSLIGGTGELFF. The CDR3 bases are TGTGCCAGCAGTCTAATTGGAGGCACCGGGGAGCTGTTTTTT.

This rearrangement joins TRBV10-3 to TRBJ2-1; D unresolved. Trimming removed 1 base from V and 6 bases from J, with 7 bases in between. Germline assignment: CDR1 ENHRY and CDR2 SYGVKD. The CDR3 is 13 residues long. This CDR3 is CAISEFWANEQFF. The CDR3 DNA reads TGTGCCATCAGTGAGTTTTGGGCCAATGAGCAGTTCTTC.

The chain couples TRBV19 to TRBJ2-1, with D unresolved. Germline assignment: CDR1 LNHDA and CDR2 SQIVND (reference sequence). The V end lost 7 bases, the J end lost 3 bases, and 16 bases lay between the germline ends. The CDR3 consists of 15 residues. The CDR3 nucleotides read TGTGCCAGTACGGACCCCTTCGTGAGCTACAATGAGCAGTTCTTC. Protein product: CASTDPFVSYNEQFF.

This rearrangement joins TRBV28 to TRBJ2-2; D gene ambiguous. CDR1 and CDR2 (germline): MDHEN, SYDVKM. V shed 4 bases and J shed 1 base, with 4 bases lying between them. CDR3 length equals 13 residues. CDR3 region: CASSYRNTGELFF. CDR3 DNA: TGTGCCAGCAGTTACAGGAACACCGGGGAGCTGTTTTTT.

The chain joins TRBV19 to TRBJ2-5; TRBD1 matches 10 bases. Per the germline V gene, CDR1 is LNHDA and CDR2 is SQIVND (reference sequence). Losses at the gene ends were 6 bases for V and 1 base for J; bases not matched to a gene: 5. This CDR3 has 15 residues. The chain's CDR3 is CASRRQGAGQETQYF. The CDR3 nucleotides are TGTGCCAGTAGGCGACAGGGGGCCGGCCAAGAGACCCAGTACTTC.

This sequence joins TRBV4-1 and TRBJ2-2; D is perhaps TRBD2 (6 bases). Deletions cut 2 bases from V and 4 bases from J, with 20 bases between. There are 18 residues in the CDR3. Germline lookup yields CDR1 MGHRA and CDR2 YSYEKL. The CDR3 DNA reads TGCGCCAGCAGCCAATTAGTACGACCCAGGAGGGGCACCGGGGAGCTGTTTTTT. Its protein is CASSQLVRPRRGTGELFF.